Each of the 24 T cell receptor beta chains below was sequenced from the same sample in a study of vaccination and CD4 T cells after COVID-19. Which antigens these TCRs recognize remains unknown. Time point of the sample: late sampling 161 to 241 days after vaccination in a few convalescent patients. Treatment given: roughly 11-day PBMC culture with coronavirus spike peptide pools or control peptides (ViraFEST assay). Sequenced with the Oncomine TCR Beta short-read assay was DNA taken from cultured CD4+ T cells. MiXCR, run by TCRdb on the PCR reads, gives a single entry per CDR3 protein. The sample holds about 26,000 distinct CDR3 sequences, 40% to 45% seen once. Here the sequenced sample was CD4+ T cells from blood, cultured in vitro, taken about 7 months after SARS-CoV-2 vaccination. The receptor source for this set is a human donor who had recovered from COVID-19.

This clonotype was found a few times. The rearrangement links TRBV19 to TRBJ1-5; TRBD1 matches at 8 bases. The CDR3 totals 17 residues. The V gene's germline CDR1 is LNHDA and CDR2 SQIVND (reference sequence). V was pared by 5 bases and J by 0 bases, with 9 bases of the junction left unmatched. The DNA of the CDR3 is TGTGCCAGTAGTTCCCGGACAGGGCGGTTTAGCAATCAGCCCCAGCATTTT. This encodes CASSSRTGRFSNQPQHF.

CDR3: CASSYLSRGETQYF. CDR3 DNA sequence: TGTGCCAGCAGTTACCTCTCGCGGGGGGAGACCCAGTACTTC. The rearrangement uses TRBV6-2 or TRBV6-3 and TRBJ2-5, with 7 bases aligning to TRBD2. In germline, CDR1 is MNHEY, CDR2 SVGEGT. With V trimmed by 2 bases and J by 5 bases, 5 bases remained unmatched. This CDR3 has 14 amino acids.

As DNA, the CDR3 is TGCAGTGCTACTACACGACGTGGACAGTCCTACAATGAGCAGTTCTTC. As protein: CSATTRRGQSYNEQFF. The chain uses TRBV20-1 and TRBJ2-1, with a possible D match to TRBD1 (6 bases). The germline V gene has CDR1 DFQATT and CDR2 SNEGSKA (reference sequence). Trimming took 4 bases from V and 1 from J, leaving 17 bases between them. The CDR3 covers 16 residues.

Only a few counts were recorded for this clonotype. This chain links TRBV6-1 with TRBJ2-1; no firm D call. Germline lookup yields CDR1 MNHNS and CDR2 SASEGT. This CDR3 comprises 16 residues. V lost 1 base to trimming and J lost 0 bases, with 10 bases between them. The CDR3 nucleotides are TGTGCCAGCAGTGAAGGGTGGGCTAGCTCCTACAATGAGCAGTTCTTC. It specifies CASSEGWASSYNEQFF.

V usage is TRBV29-1 and J usage is TRBJ1-1; D is undetermined. V dropped 6 bases and J dropped 0 bases, with 5 bases sitting between them. Germline CDR1 is SQVTM and CDR2 is ANQGSEA. The CDR3 length is 11 residues. In DNA form, the CDR3 reads TGCAGCGTCAAACTGAACACTGAAGCTTTCTTT. Encoded protein: CSVKLNTEAFF. The whole variable domain, remainder taken from reference TRBV29-1 and TRBJ1-1, is SAVISQKPSRDICQRGTSLTIQCQVDSQVTMMFWYRQQPGQSLTLIATANQGSEATYESGFVIDKFPISRPNLTFSTLTVSNMSPEDSSIYLCSVKLNTEAFFGQGTRLTVV.

This chain connects TRBV4-1 to TRBJ2-5, with 10 bases identical to TRBD1. V shed 4 bases, J shed 3 bases, and the junction held 8 bases outside the gene matches. This CDR3 is 16 amino acids long. The V gene's germline CDR1 is MGHRA and CDR2 YSYEKL. DNA for the CDR3: TGCGCCAGCAGCCTAGGCTGGGGACAGGGGAAAGAGACCCAGTACTTC. Its protein product is CASSLGWGQGKETQYF.

The chain uses TRBV20-1 and TRBJ2-3; TRBD1 matches 9 bases. Per germline, CDR1 DFQATT and CDR2 SNEGSKA (reference sequence). The V segment lost 6 bases and the J segment 0 bases; nucleotides outside the gene matches: 7. The CDR3 sequence is 15 residues long. The CDR3 protein is CSASTGQGSTDTQYF. The CDR3 nucleotides read TGCAGTGCAAGCACTGGACAGGGGAGCACAGATACGCAGTATTTT.

CDR3 nucleotides: TGTGCCAGCAGCCCCATGGGTGGGAAAGCTGAAGCTTTCTTT. Its protein is CASSPMGGKAEAFF. The chain has TRBV7-9 and TRBJ1-1; D gene ambiguous. Between the trimmed V and J ends, which lost 5 bases and 6 bases, there was a span of 16 bases. This CDR3 region has 14 residues. CDR1 is SEHNR, CDR2 FQNEAQ, per germline (reference sequence).

This clonotype was observed a few times. The chain joins TRBV7-2 to TRBJ2-1; D unresolved. Germline V gene sequence: CDR1 SGHTA, CDR2 FQGNSA. V gave up 1 base and J gave up 4 bases, with 11 bases separating them. This CDR3 is 15 amino acids long. The CDR3 is CASSLGHSPYNEQFF. DNA for the CDR3: TGTGCCAGCAGCTTAGGGCACTCCCCGTACAATGAGCAGTTCTTC.

This chain uses TRBV4-1 with TRBJ2-5, with 12 bases aligning to TRBD1. The J segment lost 5 bases and the V segment lost 4 bases, leaving 5 bases of the junction unmatched. Looked up from germline, CDR1 is MGHRA and CDR2 is YSYEKL. CDR3 size: 15 residues. The CDR3 loop is CASSLGTGGRETQYF. Here the CDR3 DNA reads TGCGCCAGCAGCCTTGGGACAGGGGGCCGGGAGACCCAGTACTTC.

The J gene is TRBJ2-1, the V gene TRBV20-1; no reliable D call. V lost 0 bases and J lost 0, with 3 bases in between. CDR3 length: 13 residues. Germline-derived CDR1 and CDR2 are DFQATT and SNEGSKA (reference sequence). The CDR3 DNA reads as TGCAGTGCTAGAGAGAGCTCCTACAATGAGCAGTTCTTC. Its protein is CSARESSYNEQFF.

The chain combines TRBV20-1 with TRBJ2-3; D call uncertain. CDR1 DFQATT and CDR2 SNEGSKA come from the germline V gene (reference sequence). The V and J ends lost 6 bases and 0 bases respectively, with 13 bases between them. The CDR3 has 14 residues. The CDR3 reads CSAKVLPSTDTQYF. The CDR3 DNA reads TGCAGTGCCAAGGTTTTACCTAGCACAGATACGCAGTATTTT.

This rearrangement joins TRBV20-1 to TRBJ1-5; D might be TRBD1 (6 bases). Trimming removed 6 bases at V and 4 bases at J, with 16 bases between. Germline values: CDR1 DFQATT, CDR2 SNEGSKA (reference sequence). The CDR3 runs 14 residues. CDR3 sequence (DNA): TGCAGTGCCGCACAGGGTTTGAGTAATCAGCCCCAGCATTTT. Translation gives CSAAQGLSNQPQHF.

Only one count was recorded for this clonotype. This sequence joins TRBV7-3 and TRBJ2-7; D possibly matches TRBD1 or TRBD2 (5 bases each). CDR1 is SGHTA and CDR2 is FQGTGA in the germline V gene. The V end was cut by 5 bases, the J end by 1 base, with 21 bases between. This CDR3 has 17 residues. Here the CDR3 DNA reads TGTGCCAGCAGCCCCGGCCCGTCCCGGGACCAATCCTACGAGCAGTACTTC. Its translation: CASSPGPSRDQSYEQYF.

This rearrangement joins TRBV6-5 to TRBJ1-2; no clear D. The V end lost 0 bases, the J end lost 2 bases, and 7 bases lay between the germline ends. The length of the CDR3 is 14 residues. The germline V gene encodes CDR1 MNHEY and CDR2 SVGAGI. The CDR3 spells CASSYSRGNYGYTF. CDR3 bases: TGTGCCAGCAGTTACTCGAGAGGCAACTATGGCTACACCTTC.

This clonotype was seen a handful of times. CDR3 DNA sequence: TGCAGTGCTAGGGGGGGACTAAGCAATCAGCCCCAGCATTTT. It encodes CSARGGLSNQPQHF. The gene calls are TRBV20-1 and TRBJ1-5; possibly TRBD1 for D (5 bases). Germline loops: CDR1 DFQATT, CDR2 SNEGSKA (reference sequence). The CDR3 contains 14 residues. V shed 3 bases and J shed 1 base, with 10 bases lying between them.

The V and J genes are TRBV20-1 and TRBJ2-1; TRBD2 agrees at 7 bases. There are 17 residues in the CDR3. CDR1 and CDR2 from the germline V gene are DFQATT and SNEGSKA (reference sequence). J was trimmed by 0 bases and V by 0 bases; bases with no gene match: 8. The CDR3 bases are TGCAGTGCTAGAGATTCGGCGGGAGCCAACTCCTACAATGAGCAGTTCTTC. Translation gives CSARDSAGANSYNEQFF.

This chain links TRBV7-3 with TRBJ2-1; TRBD2 aligns across 8 bases. The CDR3 totals 15 residues. CDR1 and CDR2 (germline): SGHTA, FQGTGA. The J segment lost 6 bases and the V segment lost 2 bases, leaving 6 bases of the junction unmatched. CDR3 protein: CASSLYSGTGNEQFF. The DNA of the CDR3 is TGTGCCAGCAGCTTATATAGCGGGACGGGCAATGAGCAGTTCTTC.

The genes are TRBV5-1 and TRBJ2-7, with 9 bases that match TRBD1. The CDR3 covers 15 residues. J lost 3 bases, V lost 0 bases, and 4 bases had no gene match. Germline CDR1 reads SGHRS; CDR2 reads YFSETQ. The CDR3 DNA reads as TGCGCCAGCAGCTTGGAGACAGGGGGGCACTACGAGCAGTACTTC. It is translated as CASSLETGGHYEQYF. Combining the CDR3 with reference TRBV5-1 and TRBJ2-7 gives the whole variable domain KAGVTQTPRYLIKTRGQQVTLSCSPISGHRSVSWYQQTPGQGLQFLFEYFSETQRNKGNFPGRFSGRQFSNSRSEMNVSTLELGDSALYLCASSLETGGHYEQYFGPGTRLTVT.

The J gene is TRBJ1-5, the V gene TRBV6-1, with a tentative D call TRBD1 (6 bases). Trimming left V 1 base short and J 4 bases short, with 11 bases between. This CDR3 is built from 15 residues. Germline lookup yields CDR1 MNHNS and CDR2 SASEGT. The CDR3 sequence: CASSEGRQGNQPQHF. The CDR3 DNA follows: TGTGCCAGCAGTGAAGGTCGGCAGGGGAATCAGCCCCAGCATTTT.

The chain couples TRBV2 to TRBJ2-7; 10 bases are shared with TRBD1. Unmatched junction bases numbered 3, after V lost 8 bases and J lost 2 bases. CDR1 and CDR2 (germline): SNHLY, FYNNEI. The length of the CDR3 is 13 residues. The CDR3 is CASLGTGAYEQYF. The CDR3 DNA follows: TGTGCCAGCCTCGGGACAGGGGCCTACGAGCAGTACTTC.

The V and J genes are TRBV5-8 and TRBJ2-5, with D perhaps TRBD2 (6 bases). Trimming pared 4 bases from V and 4 bases from J, leaving 20 bases between. The CDR3 consists of 16 residues. The germline CDR1 and CDR2 sequences are SGHTS and YDEGEE. CDR3 residues: CASSPRGVGGPETQYF. In DNA, the CDR3 is TGTGCCAGCAGCCCGAGGGGTGTGGGAGGCCCAGAGACCCAGTACTTC.

The V gene is TRBV6-2 or TRBV6-3, the J gene TRBJ1-2, with D possibly TRBD1 on 5 matching bases. Germline CDR1 is MNHEY and CDR2 is SVGEGT. Trimming took off 5 bases at V and 4 bases at J, with 11 bases between the two ends. CDR3 size: 13 residues. CDR3 protein: CASSTTGSYGYTF. As DNA, the CDR3 is TGTGCCAGCAGTACTACAGGTTCCTATGGCTACACCTTC.

This chain connects TRBV12-3 or TRBV12-4 to TRBJ2-5, with TRBD1 identical over 7 bases. The CDR3 is 14 residues long. V dropped 5 bases and J dropped 2; count of bases not matched to a gene: 5. CDR3 protein: CASSPRTGQETQYF. CDR3 bases: TGTGCCAGCAGTCCAAGGACAGGTCAAGAGACCCAGTACTTC.